This T cell receptor beta chain stems from a study of T cell repertoires in cytomegalovirus infection. Study-level background: Evidence of both CMV infection and a matching HLA type came from public TCR beta signatures. General study findings and limits: The ex vivo response was dominated by HLA-C-restricted CMV-specific TCR beta clonotypes.

This clonotype was observed at least ten times. Its antigen is not known. The V gene's germline CDR1 is MDHEN and CDR2 SYDVKM. CDR3 length: 15 amino acids. Trimming took 6 bases from V and 9 from J; bases not matched to a gene: 9. TCRdb independently ran MiXCR on the reads; one entry per CDR3 protein. Among about 300,000 distinct CDR3 sequences, about 9.1% were seen once, and the ten largest hold around 2.5%. Input material: PBMCs. The genes are TRBV28 and TRBJ2-1; TRBD2 agrees at 12 bases. This receptor was taken from a human donor in good health (CMV status not recorded). Some clones in this sample may be carry-over from other donors' samples. The CDR3 DNA reads as TGTGCCAGCAGGCTTCTAGCGGGGGGGCCCGTTGAGCAGTTCTTC. Translated: CASRLLAGGPVEQFF.